Listed below are T cell receptor beta chains from one sample, sequenced in a study of early T cells in non-severe SARS-CoV-2 infection. TCRdb re-called the 5' RACE reads with MiXCR, one entry per CDR3 protein. The sample yields more than 20,000 distinct CDR3 sequences, 4% seen once. The material sequenced was whole blood. The source of these receptors is an adult who was a healthcare worker with PCR-confirmed SARS-CoV-2 infection or an uninfected control (not recorded which). Both conserved end residues are part of each CDR3.

j_call | v_call | cdr3_aa
TRBJ1-4 | TRBV6-1 | CASSPPGRANEKLFF
TRBJ2-1 | TRBV20-1 | CSARDGLAGGHEQFF
TRBJ2-1 | TRBV11-3 | CASSSLGGNEQFF
TRBJ2-6 | TRBV4-3 | CASSQDGASTGANVLTF
TRBJ2-5 | TRBV20-1 | CSAQQQPQETQYF
TRBJ2-7 | TRBV9 | CASSVGPRAAEQYF
TRBJ1-2 | TRBV7-9 | CASSSLRDRGYSYGYTF
TRBJ2-7 | TRBV4-3 | CASSQDAQWAAEQYF
TRBJ2-3 | TRBV21-1 | CASSKKGALARNTQYF
TRBJ2-1 | TRBV24-1 | CATSDSRQGKKFF
TRBJ2-7 | TRBV5-1 | CASTDTFYEQYF
TRBJ2-2 | TRBV29-1 | CSATVGPNTGELFF
TRBJ2-7 | TRBV28 | CANSRSGRVYEQYF
TRBJ2-7 | TRBV11-2 | CASSFGTGPYEQYF
TRBJ2-7 | TRBV4-3 | CASSQADRDSSYEQYF
TRBJ2-7 | TRBV11-2 | CASSLDPAYYEQYF
TRBJ2-7 | TRBV20-1 | CSARLKGGDPYEQYF
TRBJ1-1 | TRBV7-2 | CASSSHRGTEAFF
TRBJ1-4 | TRBV29-1 | CSVGRSNEKLFF
TRBJ2-5 | TRBV11-2 | CASSRGLAVETQYF
TRBJ2-5 | TRBV10-1 | CASSDGAQETQYF
TRBJ2-3 | TRBV5-1 | CASSLAASGGEDTQYF
TRBJ2-3 | TRBV4-1 | CASSQDYSGGYTDTQYF
TRBJ2-2 | TRBV24-1 | CATSDTSETGELFF
TRBJ2-5 | TRBV5-6 | CASSFRLAGRVETQYF
TRBJ2-2 | TRBV7-9 | CATSFRQAGMGTGELFF
TRBJ1-1 | TRBV6-5 | CASIPPGGLNTEAFF
TRBJ2-5 | TRBV3-1 | CASSQGVGRGQETQYF